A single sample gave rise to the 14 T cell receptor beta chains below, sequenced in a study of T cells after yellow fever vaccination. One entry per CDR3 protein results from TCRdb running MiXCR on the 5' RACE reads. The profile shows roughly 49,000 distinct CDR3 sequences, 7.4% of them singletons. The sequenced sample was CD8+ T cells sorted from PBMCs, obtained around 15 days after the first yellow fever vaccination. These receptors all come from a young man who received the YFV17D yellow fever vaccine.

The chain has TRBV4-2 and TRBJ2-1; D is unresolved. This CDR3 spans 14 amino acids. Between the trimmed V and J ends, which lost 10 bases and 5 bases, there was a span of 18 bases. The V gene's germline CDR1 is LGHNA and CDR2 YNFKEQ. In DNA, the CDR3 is TGTGCCATGGGCCCCGAGGTACGGCACAATGAGCAGTTCTTC. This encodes CAMGPEVRHNEQFF.

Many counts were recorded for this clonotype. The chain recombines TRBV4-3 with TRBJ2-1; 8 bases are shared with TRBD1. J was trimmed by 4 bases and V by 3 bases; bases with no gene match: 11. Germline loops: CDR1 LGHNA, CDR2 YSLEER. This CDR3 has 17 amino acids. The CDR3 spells CASSQEDRANKYNEQFF. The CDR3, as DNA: TGCGCCAGCAGCCAGGAGGACAGGGCGAACAAGTACAATGAGCAGTTCTTC.

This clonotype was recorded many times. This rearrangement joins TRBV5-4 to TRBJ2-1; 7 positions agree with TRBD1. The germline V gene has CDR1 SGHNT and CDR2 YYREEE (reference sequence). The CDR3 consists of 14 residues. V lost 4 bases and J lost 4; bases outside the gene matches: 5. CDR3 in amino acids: CASSQGQEYNEQFF. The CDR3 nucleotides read TGTGCCAGCAGCCAAGGACAGGAGTACAATGAGCAGTTCTTC. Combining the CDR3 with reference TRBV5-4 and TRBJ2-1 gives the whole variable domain ETGVTQSPTHLIKTRGQQVTLRCSSQSGHNTVSWYQQALGQGPQFIFQYYREEENGRGNFPPRFSGLQFPNYSSELNVNALELDDSALYLCASSQGQEYNEQFFGPGTRLTVL.

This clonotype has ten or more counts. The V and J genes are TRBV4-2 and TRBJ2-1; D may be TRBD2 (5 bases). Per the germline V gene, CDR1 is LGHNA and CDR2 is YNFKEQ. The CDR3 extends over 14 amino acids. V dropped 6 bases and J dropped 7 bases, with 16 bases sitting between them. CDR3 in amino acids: CASSKSGVLNEQFF. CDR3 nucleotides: TGTGCCAGCAGTAAGAGCGGCGTCCTGAATGAGCAGTTCTTC.

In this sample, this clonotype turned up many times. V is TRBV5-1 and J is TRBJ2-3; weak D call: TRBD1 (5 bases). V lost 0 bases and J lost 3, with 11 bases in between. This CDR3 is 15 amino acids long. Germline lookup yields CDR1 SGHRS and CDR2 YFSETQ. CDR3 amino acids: CASSLAGRWTDTQYF. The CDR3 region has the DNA TGCGCCAGCAGCTTGGCAGGGCGTTGGACAGATACGCAGTATTTT.

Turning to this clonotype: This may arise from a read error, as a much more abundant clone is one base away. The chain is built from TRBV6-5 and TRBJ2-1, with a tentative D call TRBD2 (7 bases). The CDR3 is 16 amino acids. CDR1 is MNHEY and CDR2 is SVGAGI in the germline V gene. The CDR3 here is CARSYSGGQRGNEQFF. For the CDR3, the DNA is TGTGCCCGCAGTTACTCGGGGGGCCAGCGGGGCAATGAGCAGTTCTTC.

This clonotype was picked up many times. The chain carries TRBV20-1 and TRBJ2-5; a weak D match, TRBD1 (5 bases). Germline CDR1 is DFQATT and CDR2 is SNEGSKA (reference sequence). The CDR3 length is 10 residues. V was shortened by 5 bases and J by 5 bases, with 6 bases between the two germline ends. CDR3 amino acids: CSAPGETQYF. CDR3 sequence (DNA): TGCAGTGCTCCAGGGGAGACCCAGTACTTC.

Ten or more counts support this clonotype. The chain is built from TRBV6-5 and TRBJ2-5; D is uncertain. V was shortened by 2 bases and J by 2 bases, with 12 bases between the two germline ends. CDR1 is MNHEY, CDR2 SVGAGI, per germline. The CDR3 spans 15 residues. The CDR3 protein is CASSYGVGLQETQYF. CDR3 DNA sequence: TGTGCCAGCAGTTACGGGGTAGGCCTTCAAGAGACCCAGTACTTC.

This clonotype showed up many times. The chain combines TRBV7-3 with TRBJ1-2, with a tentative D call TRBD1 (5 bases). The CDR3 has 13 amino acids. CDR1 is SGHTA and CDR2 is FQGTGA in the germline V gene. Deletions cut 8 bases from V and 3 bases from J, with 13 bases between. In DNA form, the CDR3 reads TGTGCCAGCGGGGGTATAGAAGACTATGGCTACACCTTC. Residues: CASGGIEDYGYTF.

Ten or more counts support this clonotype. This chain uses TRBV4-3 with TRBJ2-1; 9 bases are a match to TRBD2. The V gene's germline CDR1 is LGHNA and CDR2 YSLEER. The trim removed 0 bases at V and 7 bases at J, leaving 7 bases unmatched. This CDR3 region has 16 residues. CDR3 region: CASSQDTASGVNEQFF. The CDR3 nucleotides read TGCGCCAGCAGCCAAGATACAGCTAGCGGGGTAAATGAGCAGTTCTTC.

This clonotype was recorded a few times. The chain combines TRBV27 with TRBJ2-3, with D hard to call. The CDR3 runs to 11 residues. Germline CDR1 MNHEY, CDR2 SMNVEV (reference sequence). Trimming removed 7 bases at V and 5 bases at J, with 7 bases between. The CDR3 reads CASTLGDTQYF. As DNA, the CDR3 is TGTGCCAGCACCCTGGGAGATACGCAGTATTTT.

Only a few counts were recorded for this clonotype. The chain's CDR3 is CASGPTGNYGYTF. The CDR3 DNA reads TGTGCTAGTGGTCCTACAGGGAACTATGGCTACACCTTC. The chain joins TRBV12-5 to TRBJ1-2, with D possibly matching TRBD1 (6 bases). Germline V lookup: CDR1 LGHNT, CDR2 FRNRAP. V dropped 5 bases and J dropped 2 bases, with 9 bases sitting between them. This CDR3 is built from 13 residues.

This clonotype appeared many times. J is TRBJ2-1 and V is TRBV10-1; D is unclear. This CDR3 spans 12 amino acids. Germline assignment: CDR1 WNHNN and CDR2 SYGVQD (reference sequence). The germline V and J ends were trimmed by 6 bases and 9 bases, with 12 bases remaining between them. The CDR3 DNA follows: TGCGCCAGCAGCACCGCAAGAGGTGAGCAGTTCTTC. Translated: CASSTARGEQFF.

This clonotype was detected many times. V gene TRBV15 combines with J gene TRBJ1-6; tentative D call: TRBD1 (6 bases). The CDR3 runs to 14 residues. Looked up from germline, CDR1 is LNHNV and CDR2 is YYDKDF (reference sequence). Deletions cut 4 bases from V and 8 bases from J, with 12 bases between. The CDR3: CATSTRTAYSPLHF. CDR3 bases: TGTGCCACCAGCACCCGGACAGCCTATTCACCCCTCCACTTT.